This TCR beta chain was profiled in a study of T cells in Graves' hyperthyroidism and ophthalmopathy. Study findings and constraints: Ophthalmopathy prediction by the model preceded onset by a median approximately six months. Blood also showed most of the thyroid clonotypes that were expanded above 0.001.

This clonotype has ten or more counts. As yet, its antigen is unknown. PBMCs were collected from a roughly 10 ml volume of fresh peripheral blood. Amplification of TCR beta CDR3 regions was performed using RNA transcripts as template. An initial round of RT-PCR targeting the TCR CDR3 relied on the HTBI primer set. From the multiplex PCR reads, TCRdb called clonotypes with MiXCR, one entry per CDR3 protein. The sample records 250,000 to 400,000 distinct CDR3 sequences, roughly 13% being singletons. This TCR came from a woman between 35 and 50 years old with Graves' ophthalmopathy. The sequenced material came from blood.

For the CDR3, the DNA is TGTGCCAGCACAGGGTTCCCCACTGAAGCTTTCTTT. It codes for CASTGFPTEAFF. This sequence joins TRBV12-3 or TRBV12-4 and TRBJ1-1, with D possibly TRBD1 on 5 matching bases. Trimming took off 7 bases at V and 4 bases at J, with 10 bases between the two ends. The CDR3 sequence is 12 residues long.